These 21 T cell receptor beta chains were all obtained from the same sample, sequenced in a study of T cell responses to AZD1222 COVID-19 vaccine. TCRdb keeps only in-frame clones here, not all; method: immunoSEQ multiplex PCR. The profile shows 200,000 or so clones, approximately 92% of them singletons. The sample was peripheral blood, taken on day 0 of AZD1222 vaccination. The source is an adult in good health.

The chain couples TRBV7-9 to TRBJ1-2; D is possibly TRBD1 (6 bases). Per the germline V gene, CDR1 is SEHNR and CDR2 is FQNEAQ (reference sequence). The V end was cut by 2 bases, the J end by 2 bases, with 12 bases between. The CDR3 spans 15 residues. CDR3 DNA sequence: TGTGCCAGCAGCTTAACCAGGGGCCCCAACTATGGCTACACCTTC. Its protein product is CASSLTRGPNYGYTF.

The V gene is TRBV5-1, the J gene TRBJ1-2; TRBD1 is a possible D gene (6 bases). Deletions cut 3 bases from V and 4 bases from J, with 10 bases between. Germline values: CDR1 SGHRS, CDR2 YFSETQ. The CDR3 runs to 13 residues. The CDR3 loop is CASSSTGSYGYTF. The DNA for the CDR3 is TGCGCCAGCAGCTCCACAGGGAGCTATGGCTACACCTTC.

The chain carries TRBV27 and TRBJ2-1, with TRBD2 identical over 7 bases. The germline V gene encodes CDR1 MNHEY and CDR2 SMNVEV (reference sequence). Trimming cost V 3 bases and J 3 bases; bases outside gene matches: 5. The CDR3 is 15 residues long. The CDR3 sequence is CASSFLASGYNEQFF. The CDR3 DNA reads TGTGCCAGCAGTTTTTTGGCTAGCGGCTACAATGAGCAGTTCTTC.

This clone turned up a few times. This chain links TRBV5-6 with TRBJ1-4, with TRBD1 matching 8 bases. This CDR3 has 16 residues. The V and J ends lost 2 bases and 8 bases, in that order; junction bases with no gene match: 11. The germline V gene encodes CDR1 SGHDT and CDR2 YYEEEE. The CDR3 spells CASSLKTGTGSEKLFF. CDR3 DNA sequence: TGTGCCAGCAGCTTAAAAACCGGGACAGGATCCGAAAAACTGTTTTTT.

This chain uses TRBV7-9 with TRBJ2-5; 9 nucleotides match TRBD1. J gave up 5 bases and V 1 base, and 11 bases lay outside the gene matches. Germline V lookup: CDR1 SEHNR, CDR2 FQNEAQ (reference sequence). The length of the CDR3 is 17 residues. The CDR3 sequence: CASSLDTGGEVGETQYF. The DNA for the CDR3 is TGTGCCAGCAGCTTAGATACAGGGGGCGAAGTAGGGGAGACCCAGTACTTC.

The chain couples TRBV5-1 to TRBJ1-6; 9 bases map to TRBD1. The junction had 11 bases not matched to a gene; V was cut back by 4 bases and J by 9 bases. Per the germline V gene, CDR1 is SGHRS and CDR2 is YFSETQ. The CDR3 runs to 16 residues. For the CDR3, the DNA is TGCGCCAGCAGCCCCGGGACAGGGCGCTTGACTTCACCCCTCCACTTT. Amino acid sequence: CASSPGTGRLTSPLHF.

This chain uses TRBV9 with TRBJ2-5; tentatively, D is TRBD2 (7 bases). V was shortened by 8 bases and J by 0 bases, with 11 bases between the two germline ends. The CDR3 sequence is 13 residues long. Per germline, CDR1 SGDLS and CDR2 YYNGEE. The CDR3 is CASSGGNQETQYF. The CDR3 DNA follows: TGTGCCAGTTCGGGGGGCAACCAAGAGACCCAGTACTTC. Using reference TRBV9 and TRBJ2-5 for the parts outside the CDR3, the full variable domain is DSGVTQTPKHLITATGQRVTLRCSPRSGDLSVYWYQQSLDQGLQFLIQYYNGEERAKGNILERFSAQQFPDLHSELNLSSLELGDSALYFCASSGGNQETQYFGPGTRLLVL.

The CDR3, as DNA: TGTGCCAGCTCACCAGTTTTATCCCGGCAAGGCTACACCTTC. Its translation: CASSPVLSRQGYTF. The chain joins TRBV18 to TRBJ1-2; no reliable D call. Per the germline V gene, CDR1 is KGHSH and CDR2 is LQKENI. The V end lost 2 bases, the J end lost 8 bases, and 15 bases lay between the germline ends. The CDR3 is 14 amino acids.

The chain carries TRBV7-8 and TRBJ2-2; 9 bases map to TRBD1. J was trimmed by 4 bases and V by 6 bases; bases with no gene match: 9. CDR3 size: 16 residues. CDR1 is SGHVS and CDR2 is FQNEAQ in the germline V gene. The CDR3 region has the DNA TGTGCCAGCAGTCCTTTGGGGACAGGGCGCACCGGGGAGCTGTTTTTT. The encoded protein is CASSPLGTGRTGELFF.

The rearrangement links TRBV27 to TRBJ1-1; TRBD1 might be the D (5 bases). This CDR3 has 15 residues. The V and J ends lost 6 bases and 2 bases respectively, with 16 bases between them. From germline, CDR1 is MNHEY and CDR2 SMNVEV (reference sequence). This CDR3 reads CASSGGGFFNTEAFF. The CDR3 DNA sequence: TGTGCCAGCAGCGGGGGTGGGTTTTTTAACACTGAAGCTTTCTTT.

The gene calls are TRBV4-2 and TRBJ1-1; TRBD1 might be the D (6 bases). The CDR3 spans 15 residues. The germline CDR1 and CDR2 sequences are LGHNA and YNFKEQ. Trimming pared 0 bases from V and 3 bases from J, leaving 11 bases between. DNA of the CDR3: TGTGCCAGCAGCCAAGAGTCGGGGGCATACACTGAAGCTTTCTTT. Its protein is CASSQESGAYTEAFF.

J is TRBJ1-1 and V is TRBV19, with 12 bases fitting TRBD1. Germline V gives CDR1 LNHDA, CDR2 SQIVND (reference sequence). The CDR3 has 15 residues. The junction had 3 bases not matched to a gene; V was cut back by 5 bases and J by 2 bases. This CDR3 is CASSLGTGGNTEAFF. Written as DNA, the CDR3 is TGTGCCAGTAGTCTCGGGACAGGGGGCAACACTGAAGCTTTCTTT. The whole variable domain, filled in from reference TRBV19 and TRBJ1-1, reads DGGITQSPKYLFRKEGQNVTLSCEQNLNHDAMYWYRQDPGQGLRLIYYSQIVNDFQKGDIAEGYSVSREKKESFPLTVTSAQKNPTAFYLCASSLGTGGNTEAFFGQGTRLTVV.

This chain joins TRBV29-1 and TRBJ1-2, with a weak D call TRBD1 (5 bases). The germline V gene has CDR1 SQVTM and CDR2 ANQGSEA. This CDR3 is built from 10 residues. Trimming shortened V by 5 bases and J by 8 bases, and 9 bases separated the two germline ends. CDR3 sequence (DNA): TGCAGCGTTTGGGGCGGAGGCTACACCTTC. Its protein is CSVWGGGYTF.

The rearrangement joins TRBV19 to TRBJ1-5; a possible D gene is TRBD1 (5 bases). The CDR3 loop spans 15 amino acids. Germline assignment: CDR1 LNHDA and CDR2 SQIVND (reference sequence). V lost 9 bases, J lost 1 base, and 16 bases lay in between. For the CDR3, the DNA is TGTGCCAGCCTAAAGTGGGGGGGGAGCAATCAGCCCCAGCATTTT. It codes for CASLKWGGSNQPQHF.

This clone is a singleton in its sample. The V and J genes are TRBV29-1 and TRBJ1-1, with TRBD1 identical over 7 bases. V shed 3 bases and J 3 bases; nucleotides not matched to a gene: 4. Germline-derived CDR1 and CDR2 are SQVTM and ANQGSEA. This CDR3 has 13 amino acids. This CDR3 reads CSVEAGGDTEAFF. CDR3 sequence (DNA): TGCAGCGTTGAGGCAGGGGGGGACACTGAAGCTTTCTTT. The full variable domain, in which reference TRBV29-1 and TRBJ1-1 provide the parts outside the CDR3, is SAVISQKPSRDICQRGTSLTIQCQVDSQVTMMFWYRQQPGQSLTLIATANQGSEATYESGFVIDKFPISRPNLTFSTLTVSNMSPEDSSIYLCSVEAGGDTEAFFGQGTRLTVV.

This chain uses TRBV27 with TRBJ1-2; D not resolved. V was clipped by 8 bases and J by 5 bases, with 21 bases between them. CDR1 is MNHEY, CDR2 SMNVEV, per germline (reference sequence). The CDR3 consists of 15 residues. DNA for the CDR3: TGTGCCAGCGCTCGGTCTCGGGAAACACTTTATGGCTACACCTTC. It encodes CASARSRETLYGYTF.

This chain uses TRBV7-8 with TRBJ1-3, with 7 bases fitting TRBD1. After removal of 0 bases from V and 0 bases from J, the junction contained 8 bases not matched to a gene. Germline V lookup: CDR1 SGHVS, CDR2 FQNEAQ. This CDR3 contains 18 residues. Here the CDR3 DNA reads TGTGCCAGCAGCTTAGCCAGAACCCGACAGGGCTCTGGAAACACCATATATTTT. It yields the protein CASSLARTRQGSGNTIYF.

This CDR3 reads CASSLSGGRGLNTEAFF. In DNA form, the CDR3 reads TGCGCCAGCAGCCTCTCAGGGGGTCGGGGCCTGAACACTGAAGCTTTCTTT. The chain recombines TRBV5-1 with TRBJ1-1, with 7 bases that match TRBD1. The V and J ends lost 4 bases and 0 bases, in that order; junction bases with no gene match: 12. This CDR3 region has 17 residues. The germline gives CDR1 SGHRS, CDR2 YFSETQ.

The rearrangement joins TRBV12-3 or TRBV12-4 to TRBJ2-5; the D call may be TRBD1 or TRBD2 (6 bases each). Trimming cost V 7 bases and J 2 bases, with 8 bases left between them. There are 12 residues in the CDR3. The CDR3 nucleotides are TGTGCCAGCAAGGGGGGTCAAGAGACCCAGTACTTC. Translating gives CASKGGQETQYF.

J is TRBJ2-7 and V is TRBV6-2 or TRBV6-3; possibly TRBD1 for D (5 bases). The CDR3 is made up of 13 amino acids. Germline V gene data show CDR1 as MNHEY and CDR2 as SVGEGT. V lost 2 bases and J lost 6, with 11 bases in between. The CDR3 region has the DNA TGTGCCAGCAGTTACGGTGACAGATTCGAGCAGTACGTC. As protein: CASSYGDRFEQYV.

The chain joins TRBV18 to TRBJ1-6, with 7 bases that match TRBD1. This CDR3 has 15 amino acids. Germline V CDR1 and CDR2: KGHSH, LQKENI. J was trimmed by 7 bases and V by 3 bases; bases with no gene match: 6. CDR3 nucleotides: TGTGCCAGCTCACCGGGCAGGGGGGGAAATTCACCCCTCCACTTT. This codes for CASSPGRGGNSPLHF.